One sample yielded the 26 T cell receptor beta chains listed below, sequenced in a study of T cell repertoires in MIS-A myocarditis. Some clones are missing from TCRdb's copy, which holds only in-frame ones; the method was immunoSEQ multiplex PCR. Of about 15,000 clones in the sample, over 70% were seen once. Sequencing was carried out using left ventricle heart tissue obtained at autopsy. Receptors were obtained from a man younger than 30 with fulminant myocarditis from multisystem inflammatory syndrome in adults (MIS-A) after COVID-19.

This chain links TRBV5-5 with TRBJ1-2; 8 bases agree with TRBD1. The V gene end was trimmed by 4 bases and the J gene end by 2 bases; junction bases not matched to a gene: 7. From germline, CDR1 is SGHKS and CDR2 YYEKEE (reference sequence). The CDR3 totals 15 residues. The chain's CDR3 is CASSGYRGRNYGYTF. The CDR3 nucleotides are TGTGCCAGCAGCGGATACAGGGGGAGAAACTATGGCTACACCTTC.

This clone was counted only a few times. In nucleotides, the CDR3 is TGTGCCAGCTCCCCGGGCAGACATGTTTTGGATGAGCAGTTCTTC. Residues: CASSPGRHVLDEQFF. The chain carries TRBV6-6 and TRBJ2-1; D uncertain. CDR1 and CDR2 (germline): MNHNY, SVGAGI (reference sequence). V lost 8 bases and J 8 bases, leaving 22 bases between the germline ends. This CDR3 has 15 amino acids.

The chain uses TRBV6-5 and TRBJ1-1, with D unclear. The germline gives CDR1 MNHEY, CDR2 SVGAGI. The germline V and J ends were trimmed by 4 bases and 4 bases, with 13 bases remaining between them. This CDR3 has 14 residues. CDR3 sequence: CASSSRAGRTEAFF. CDR3 DNA sequence: TGTGCCAGCAGTTCACGGGCGGGTCGCACTGAAGCTTTCTTT.

This chain joins TRBV10-2 and TRBJ2-7; D not certain. The V and J ends lost 6 bases and 1 base respectively, with 10 bases between them. From germline, CDR1 is WSHSY and CDR2 SAAADI. The CDR3 runs 13 residues. The CDR3 region is CASSETYSYEQYF. CDR3 DNA sequence: TGCGCCAGCAGCGAGACTTATTCCTACGAGCAGTACTTC.

The chain uses TRBV4-2 and TRBJ1-1, with D tentatively TRBD1 (5 bases). V gave up 0 bases and J gave up 0 bases, with 8 bases separating them. Per the germline V gene, CDR1 is LGHNA and CDR2 is YNFKEQ. The CDR3 loop spans 15 amino acids. This CDR3 is CASSQDQGMNTEAFF. The CDR3 DNA reads as TGTGCCAGCAGCCAAGATCAGGGAATGAACACTGAAGCTTTCTTT.

V gene TRBV6-6 combines with J gene TRBJ1-4; the match to TRBD1 covers 9 bases. CDR1 is MNHNY, CDR2 SVGAGI, per germline (reference sequence). The CDR3 totals 17 residues. V lost 6 bases to trimming and J lost 3 bases; unmatched junction nucleotides: 11. CDR3 sequence (DNA): TGTGCCAGCAGCCGACGGACAGGGGTCGCCCCTAATGAAAAACTGTTTTTT. Protein sequence: CASSRRTGVAPNEKLFF.

The gene calls are TRBV5-4 and TRBJ1-2, with D possibly TRBD1 on 5 matching bases. V was cut by 1 base and J by 0 bases, with 13 bases left in between. The CDR3 is 16 residues long. The germline gives CDR1 SGHNT, CDR2 YYREEE (reference sequence). The CDR3 bases are TGTGCCAGCAGCTTGCCGGGGGGGGAAGCTAACTATGGCTACACCTTC. Amino acid sequence: CASSLPGGEANYGYTF.

The V gene is TRBV10-3, the J gene TRBJ2-1; D is possibly TRBD1 (6 bases). The V and J ends lost 0 bases and 0 bases respectively, with 9 bases between them. CDR1 is ENHRY and CDR2 is SYGVKD in the germline V gene. The CDR3 covers 16 residues. The CDR3 nucleotides read TGTGCCATCAGTGAGTCACGACAGGTCTCCTACAATGAGCAGTTCTTC. It encodes CAISESRQVSYNEQFF.

This chain uses TRBV28 with TRBJ2-5; no definite D call. The V gene lost 5 bases and the J gene lost 2 bases, with 12 bases spanning the gap. The CDR3 totals 14 residues. Germline V lookup: CDR1 MDHEN, CDR2 SYDVKM. The CDR3 loop is CASSPPGGQETQYF. The CDR3 DNA reads TGTGCCAGCAGTCCCCCCGGCGGACAAGAGACCCAGTACTTC.

This clone was observed a handful of times. This chain links TRBV7-9 with TRBJ2-3, with D tentatively TRBD2 (6 bases). With 5 bases removed from V and 0 bases from J, the gap between germline ends came to 15 bases. Germline loops: CDR1 SEHNR, CDR2 FQNEAQ (reference sequence). The length of the CDR3 is 16 residues. CDR3 coding DNA: TGTGCCAGCAGCCCGGGACTGACGGCTAGCACAGATACGCAGTATTTT. Encoded protein: CASSPGLTASTDTQYF.

This clone was recorded once. The chain combines TRBV3-1 (or the pseudogene TRBV3-2) with TRBJ2-3; D not resolved. The CDR3 sequence is 14 residues long. Between the trimmed V and J ends, which lost 3 bases and 0 bases, there was a span of 7 bases. Per germline, CDR1 LGHDT and CDR2 YNNKEL (reference sequence). The CDR3 reads CASSHGVSTDTQYF. DNA for the CDR3: TGTGCCAGCAGCCACGGCGTTAGCACAGATACGCAGTATTTT.

The rearrangement links TRBV29-1 to TRBJ1-2; tentative D call: TRBD1 (5 bases). The germline V gene has CDR1 SQVTM and CDR2 ANQGSEA. V gave up 6 bases and J gave up 5 bases, with 19 bases separating them. The CDR3 loop spans 14 amino acids. The CDR3 DNA is TGCAGCGTAGCGGAACCGGGACTCCTATATGGCTACACCTTC. Protein sequence: CSVAEPGLLYGYTF.

V is TRBV5-6 and J is TRBJ2-7; a weak D match, TRBD2 (6 bases). Trimming took 4 bases from V and 2 from J, leaving 16 bases between them. Germline CDR1 and CDR2: SGHDT and YYEEEE. This CDR3 has 15 residues. CDR3 sequence: CASSPDGGVAYEQYF. DNA of the CDR3: TGTGCCAGCAGCCCGGATGGAGGGGTCGCCTACGAGCAGTACTTC. The full variable domain, completed using reference TRBV5-6 and TRBJ2-7, is DAGVTQSPTHLIKTRGQQVTLRCSPKSGHDTVSWYQQALGQGPQFIFQYYEEEERQRGNFPDRFSGHQFPNYSSELNVNALLLGDSALYLCASSPDGGVAYEQYFGPGTRLTVT.

The chain links TRBV28 to TRBJ1-2; D gene uncertain. V lost 3 bases, J lost 8 bases, and 10 bases lay in between. This CDR3 region has 12 residues. The V gene's germline CDR1 is MDHEN and CDR2 SYDVKM. CDR3 DNA: TGTGCCAGCAGTTTTCTGTGGTACGGCTACACCTTC. It yields the protein CASSFLWYGYTF.

This chain joins TRBV5-1 and TRBJ1-6; maybe TRBD1 (6 bases). There are 18 residues in the CDR3. The germline V gene has CDR1 SGHRS and CDR2 YFSETQ. Trimming removed 0 bases from V and 5 bases from J, with 18 bases in between. The CDR3 sequence is CASSLEALGGLNNSPLHF. DNA of the CDR3: TGCGCCAGCAGCTTGGAGGCCCTTGGGGGCCTCAATAATTCACCCCTCCACTTT.

This clone was counted once. CDR3 coding DNA: TGTGCCAGCAGAGGACAGTTGAGAGCTTTCTTT. It encodes CASRGQLRAFF. The rearrangement links TRBV6-5 to TRBJ1-1; maybe TRBD1 (6 bases). Trimming stripped 6 bases from V and 10 bases from J, with 12 bases between. The CDR3 covers 11 residues. Germline assignment: CDR1 MNHEY and CDR2 SVGAGI.

The chain has TRBV2 and TRBJ1-5; D remains ambiguous. The CDR3 length is 16 residues. From germline, CDR1 is SNHLY and CDR2 FYNNEI. The V gene lost 4 bases and the J gene lost 0 bases, with 13 bases spanning the gap. For the CDR3, the DNA is TGTGCCAGCAGTGGGCAGAGCGGATATAGCAATCAGCCCCAGCATTTT. This encodes CASSGQSGYSNQPQHF.

The CDR3 region has the DNA TGTGCCAGCACCCCGTACAGGGGGCAAGAGTCCCACGAGCAGTACTTC. This gives the protein CASTPYRGQESHEQYF. This rearrangement joins TRBV27 to TRBJ2-7; 9 bases fit TRBD1. This CDR3 is 16 amino acids long. Per the germline V gene, CDR1 is MNHEY and CDR2 is SMNVEV (reference sequence). J lost 5 bases, V lost 7 bases, and 15 bases had no gene match.

V and J are TRBV5-5 and TRBJ2-7; 7 bases map to TRBD2. The trim removed 9 bases at V and 2 bases at J, leaving 5 bases unmatched. The CDR3 is 12 residues long. The germline V gene has CDR1 SGHKS and CDR2 YYEKEE (reference sequence). The CDR3 DNA reads as TGTGCCACCTCTAGCGGAGCCTACGAGCAGTACTTC. This sequence encodes CATSSGAYEQYF.

The chain combines TRBV28 with TRBJ1-1; 11 nucleotides agree with TRBD1. The CDR3 extends over 17 amino acids. The trim removed 5 bases at V and 8 bases at J, leaving 16 bases unmatched. Germline assignment: CDR1 MDHEN and CDR2 SYDVKM. The CDR3 nucleotides are TGTGCCAGCAGTACCCCGGACCGGGACAGGGGGTATCCGGAAGCTTTCTTT. As protein: CASSTPDRDRGYPEAFF. Supplemented by reference TRBV28 and TRBJ1-1, the full variable domain reads DVKVTQSSRYLVKRTGEKVFLECVQDMDHENMFWYRQDPGLGLRLIYFSYDVKMKEKGDIPEGYSVSREKKERFSLILESASTNQTSMYLCASSTPDRDRGYPEAFFGQGTRLTVV.

Comment on this clone: Other DNA variants within this sample encode the same CDR3. The chain is built from TRBV24-1 and TRBJ1-2; the D gene is possibly TRBD1 (6 bases). Looked up from germline, CDR1 is KGHDR and CDR2 is SFDVKD. CDR3 size: 14 residues. V lost 0 bases, J lost 8 bases, and 12 bases lay in between. CDR3 sequence (DNA): TGTGCCACCAGTGATTTGGGACGCGACAGGGGCTACACCTTC. As protein: CATSDLGRDRGYTF.

The chain couples TRBV24-1 to TRBJ1-2; TRBD1 is a possible D gene (6 bases). V dropped 9 bases and J dropped 8 bases, with 21 bases sitting between them. CDR3 length: 14 residues. Germline V gene sequence: CDR1 KGHDR, CDR2 SFDVKD. The CDR3, as DNA: TGTGCCACCTCCGGGGGGGGCGCGCATAAGGGCTACACCTTC. Translating gives CATSGGGAHKGYTF.

The chain carries TRBV5-1 and TRBJ1-6, with 7 positions matching TRBD1. The length of the CDR3 is 14 residues. V lost 4 bases, J lost 6 bases, and 4 bases stayed unmatched. From germline, CDR1 is SGHRS and CDR2 YFSETQ. The DNA of the CDR3 is TGCGCCAGCAGCGATCGACAGGGTAATTCACCCCTCCACTTT. It encodes CASSDRQGNSPLHF.

The chain employs TRBV7-9 and TRBJ2-2; maybe TRBD1 (6 bases). V lost 5 bases to trimming and J lost 2 bases, with 9 bases between them. Per the germline V gene, CDR1 is SEHNR and CDR2 is FQNEAQ (reference sequence). This CDR3 region has 14 residues. The CDR3 is CASSVQGNTGELFF. The CDR3 DNA reads TGTGCCAGCAGCGTACAGGGTAACACCGGGGAGCTGTTTTTT.

This clone was observed a few times. The V gene is TRBV19, the J gene TRBJ1-6, with TRBD1 as a possible D gene (5 bases). V was cut by 5 bases and J by 0 bases, with 17 bases left in between. This CDR3 contains 18 residues. Germline V gene lookup returns CDR1 LNHDA and CDR2 SQIVND (reference sequence). The CDR3 DNA follows: TGTGCCAGTAGTGGACCGGGGGGTCCGAGCTCCTATAATTCACCCCTCCACTTT. Translated, it gives CASSGPGGPSSYNSPLHF.

This clone qualifies as medium-sized. The V and J genes are TRBV19 and TRBJ1-4; D call uncertain. The CDR3 has 13 amino acids. The germline V and J ends were trimmed by 2 bases and 7 bases, with 8 bases remaining between them. CDR1 is LNHDA, CDR2 SQIVND, per germline (reference sequence). CDR3 bases: TGTGCCAGTAGTATAAGATCTACTGAAAAACTGTTTTTT. Translation: CASSIRSTEKLFF.